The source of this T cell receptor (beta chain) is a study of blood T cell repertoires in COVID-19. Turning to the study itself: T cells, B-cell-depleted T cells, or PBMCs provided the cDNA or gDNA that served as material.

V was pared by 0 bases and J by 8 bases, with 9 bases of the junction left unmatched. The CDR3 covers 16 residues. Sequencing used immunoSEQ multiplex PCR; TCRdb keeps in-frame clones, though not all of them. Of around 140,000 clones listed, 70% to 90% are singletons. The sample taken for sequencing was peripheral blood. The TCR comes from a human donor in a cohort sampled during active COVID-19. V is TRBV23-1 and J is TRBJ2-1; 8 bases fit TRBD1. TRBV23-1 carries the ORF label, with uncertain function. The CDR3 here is CASSQSGRGRIDEQFF. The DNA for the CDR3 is TGCGCCAGCAGTCAATCGGGCAGGGGGCGGATCGATGAGCAGTTCTTC.